Sequencing of this TCR beta chain was carried out in a study of blood T cell repertoires in COVID-19. Participant reports of clinical history set cohort assignment. Recovered Cohort 3 donors showed two negative PCRs, clearance, or symptom resolution. This clone turned up a few times. Profiling relied on immunoSEQ multiplex PCR, and the TCRdb table lists in-frame clones only, not all of them. The data show 150,000 or so clones, more than 75% seen once. This clonotype was obtained from a woman aged 50 to 60 who had recovered from COVID-19. Sequencing input: PBMCs or T cells enriched from blood (not recorded which).

CDR3 sequence reads: CASSPDSSGLNEQYF. In nucleotides, the CDR3 is TGTGCCAGCTCACCGGACAGCTCCGGCCTAAACGAGCAGTACTTC. The genes are TRBV18 and TRBJ2-7; D is possibly TRBD1 (6 bases). CDR1 KGHSH and CDR2 LQKENI come from the germline V gene. The V end was cut by 3 bases, the J end by 5 bases, with 17 bases between. CDR3 length equals 15 residues.